Presented here are 5 T cell receptor beta chains from one specimen sequenced in a study of beta chain features in type 1 diabetes. Sequenced material consisted of expressed TCRB transcripts (all of the isolated RNA was reverse transcribed). TCRdb's copy holds only in-frame clones and misses some; the assay was immunoSEQ multiplex PCR. Of hundreds of thousands of clones in the sample, 12% to 15% were seen once. What was sequenced was central memory CD4+ T cells from blood. Receptor source: a man aged 25 to 45 in good health.

The V and J genes are TRBV7-9 and TRBJ1-2; D is perhaps TRBD1 (5 bases). Germline V gene data show CDR1 as SEHNR and CDR2 as FQNEAQ (reference sequence). Trimming stripped 1 base from V and 6 bases from J, with 12 bases between. CDR3 length: 14 amino acids. As DNA, the CDR3 is TGTGCCAGCAGCTTAGAATCCGGGGGGGATGGCTACACCTTC. This gives the protein CASSLESGGDGYTF.

The rearrangement uses TRBV7-2 and TRBJ1-1; TRBD1 might be the D (6 bases). From germline, CDR1 is SGHTA and CDR2 FQGNSA. The V end lost 1 base, the J end lost 8 bases, and 11 bases lay between the germline ends. The CDR3 is made up of 13 amino acids. The DNA of the CDR3 is TGTGCCAGCAGCTTAGACCCGGGGGCGGAAGCTTTCTTT. Its protein product is CASSLDPGAEAFF.

The V and J genes are TRBV18 and TRBJ2-2; TRBD1 agrees at 8 bases. The CDR3 loop spans 16 amino acids. J was trimmed by 5 bases and V by 4 bases; bases with no gene match: 9. CDR1 is KGHSH and CDR2 is LQKENI in the germline V gene. CDR3 nucleotide sequence: TGTGCCAGCTCACAAAGGACAGGGATGTTAACCGGGGAGCTGTTTTTT. Protein: CASSQRTGMLTGELFF.

This clone was observed a few times. The sample holds other DNA sequences that translate to the same CDR3. This chain links TRBV7-2 with TRBJ2-5; 8 positions agree with TRBD2. Trimming removed 3 bases from V and 2 bases from J; junction bases left unmatched: 5. CDR1 SGHTA and CDR2 FQGNSA come from the germline V gene. CDR3 size: 15 residues. The CDR3 DNA reads as TGTGCCAGCAGCTTCGGCAGCGGGGGTCAAGAGACCCAGTACTTC. This encodes CASSFGSGGQETQYF.

The V and J genes are TRBV7-2 and TRBJ2-3; tentative D call: TRBD2 (6 bases). This CDR3 spans 19 amino acids. V lost 3 bases to trimming and J lost 5 bases, with 27 bases between them. The germline V gene has CDR1 SGHTA and CDR2 FQGNSA. The CDR3 loop is CASSLGLLSGRARGDTQYF. Written as DNA, the CDR3 is TGTGCCAGCAGCTTGGGACTCCTGAGTGGTAGAGCTCGGGGAGATACGCAGTATTTT.